This T cell receptor beta chain came from a study of cytomegalovirus exposure and HLA in healthy donors (dated by TCRdb to about 2017). Context from the whole study: In an earlier analysis of 587 of the donors, 250 to 300 Gb of sequence data and 90 million to 130 million unique TCR beta sequences from roughly 190 million T cells were reported. An earlier analysis of more than 450 of the donors used high-throughput TCR beta sequencing to judge whether each TCR beta V gene segment behaved as functional or pseudogenic. Besides the first cohort of approximately 710 subjects, a separate validation cohort made up of around 120 different subjects was used. The study aimed to test whether signatures of past pathogen exposure could be identified by cataloging public T cell receptors. Every repertoire in the discovery cohort had been generated on one and the same sequencing platform. Typing coverage differed by locus: A, B, C, DRB1 and DQB1 were typed in roughly 629-640 donors, DQA1 in about 550, DPA1 in some 610, and DPB1 in 472. To study patterns of TCR occurrence, a later analysis re-analyzed previously published TCR beta repertoires from 650 to 750 donors and added high-resolution HLA genotyping. Donor age, sex, ethnicity and CMV serostatus were compiled alongside the repertoire data. Four or five DR-DQ haplotypes were handled as single units for association and clustering because linkage in the cohort was strong. In a later genetic analysis, genome-wide SNP genotypes for about 65% of the 666 donors were used, and that subset was treated as a discovery cohort. HLA typing included class I and class II loci at four-digit resolution. The study used immunosequencing to profile the T cell repertoires of hundreds of subjects and linked those repertoires to cytomegalovirus serostatus. To predict cytomegalovirus infection status, the study brought together high-throughput TCR immunosequencing, statistical association of individual TCRs with disease status, and machine learning. An early release covering around 630 HLA-typed donors comprised approximately 300 gigabases of sequencing data and around 80 million unique TCR sequences. On average, about 200,000 unique TCR beta nucleotide sequences were sequenced per donor among 398 genotyped donors of the cohort, with 15% to 20% of those sequences being non-productive. Of the 350 to 450 genotyped donors, less than 85% were placed in the genetic ancestry cluster associated with self-reported Caucasian donors. In the later analysis, no new phenotypic data were used to find candidate immune exposures; instead, reliance was placed on TCR beta sequences and their occurrence across donors. Overall study results and their limits: Sequencing depth was assumed to be roughly uniform across donors in the presence/absence analyses, though that assumption may not hold. For the cohort, immune exposure information was limited to CMV serostatus. When HLA alleles, especially DR and DQ, strongly co-occurred, TCR associations were difficult to assign to individual alleles. Compared with the approximately 710-donor mean, donors in an Asian-associated ancestry cluster had fewer N-insertions in productive TCRs, according to a later genetic analysis. In a later analysis, the rate of TCR association differed among HLA loci, with DRB1 alleles having the most associated TCRs and HLA-C alleles having the fewest. Most TCR sequences were seen in very few donors, while some public TCRs were found in many individuals. A later analysis reported that several top co-occurrence clusters appeared linked to parvovirus B19, influenza, CMV and Epstein-Barr virus. In a later analysis, around 17,000 TCR beta sequences were associated with specific HLA alleles at a false discovery rate of 0.05. Some IMGT-functional V segments, including TRBV6-2 and TRBV6-3, could not be distinguished by the 87-base-pair reads and were therefore excluded. Broadly in line with IMGT annotations, most TCR beta V segments showed up in productive rearrangements about 87% or about 30% of the time in an earlier analysis of roughly 590 of the donors. The study gave a list of over 150 TCR beta chains associated with cytomegalovirus. Because HLA typing was unavailable for some donors at each locus, only the typed subset was used in association tests. A further reported finding was that TCR beta sequences accurately predicted the HLA-A and HLA-B alleles for most subjects in the first cohort. In a later analysis, HLA-associated TCR beta chains were found to be more clonally expanded and to have lower generation probabilities than equally common non-associated chains. It was suggested by the authors that the approach could potentially be generalized to other disease states and immunological phenotypes. The earlier analysis of about 600 of the donors excluded over 15 rarely observed V segments, including chromosome 9 orphons, because counts were too low. The classifier was reported to diagnose cytomegalovirus status with high specificity and sensitivity in both the original and validation cohorts. According to a later analysis, most CMV-associated TCR beta chains appeared to be HLA-restricted, and the HLA associations seemed to be driven largely by CMV exposure. A few of the identified cytomegalovirus-associated TCR beta chains were confirmed in vitro to be specific for cytomegalovirus antigens. In a later genetic analysis, a missense DCLRE1C variant was associated with V-gene and J-gene trimming of TCR beta chains, and the association was replicated in an independent cohort. Linkage disequilibrium might explain the correlated functional status among segregating V segments, but an unknown experimental factor could not be excluded. A group of highly shared sequence variants was considered likely to be a technical artifact of the sequencing pipeline. This cohort had only TCR beta chains sequenced, and the lack of alpha or paired-chain data limited which features could be detected.

The CDR3 contains 13 residues, cysteine and phenylalanine counted. Solely the CDR3 DNA is kept, with 39 bases framed from the first base. For CDR1 and CDR2, the germline V gene (reference sequence) lists LNHDA and SQIVND. V is cut back by 7 bases and J by 8 bases, with 6 bases in the junction unmatched. Comment on this clone: Its antigen target is currently unknown. No qualities accompany the bases; no much larger clone lies one base away.

Receptor amplification or capture employed the immunoSEQ multiplex PCR assay. For the multiplex PCR, a mixture combining 60 forward primers for TCR Vbeta segments and 13 reverse primers for TCR Jbeta segments was used. The CDR3 region of rearranged TCR beta genes was amplified from genomic DNA by a multiplex PCR assay. The Illumina HiSeq System was used to sequence the amplified TCR beta libraries as 87-base-pair reads. As for how the authors treated the data: In a later analysis, approximately 74 million unique TCR beta chains were counted across the approximately 640 repertoires, and approximately 9.9 million of these chains were shared by at least two donors. Raw reads were error-corrected and collapsed into unique sequences with a nearest-neighbor algorithm that merged closely related sequences to remove PCR and sequencing errors. Alignment of CDR3 sequences to IMGT reference sequences was used to assign V, D and J gene segments. For a sequence to be retained, at least a six-nucleotide match to both a V gene segment and a J gene segment was required. Rearrangements were called productive when the CDR3 lacked stop codons and stayed in frame with V and J; all others were non-productive. Following IMGT convention, CDR3 was defined as the stretch from the second conserved V-encoded cysteine up to the conserved J-encoded phenylalanine. The earlier analysis of roughly 590 of the donors excluded any sequence lacking an unambiguous match to a single V gene segment. In an earlier analysis of several hundred of the donors, V segments were called functional above 56.7% productive rearrangements and were called segregating when the between-donor standard deviation exceeded 5%. A statistical classification framework was built for diagnosing cytomegalovirus status from the catalog of TCR beta chain sequences. In a later analysis, TCR nucleotide sequences were compared against IMGT/GENE-DB human TR gene sequences so that V and J genes could be assigned. In a later analysis, CDR3 sequences and most-parsimonious VDJ recombination scenarios were assigned using the TCRdist pipeline. In a later analysis, each TCR beta chain was defined by its CDR3 amino acid sequence together with its V-gene family, and reads lacking a unique V-gene family were excluded. As a way to deal with suspected cross-contamination and a sequencing artifact, a later analysis dropped 450 to 600 nucleotide sequences that were highly shared and had low generation probability. In a later analysis, a clonal expansion index for each public chain was calculated from normalized within-repertoire ranks of inferred template counts. In a later analysis, generation probabilities were computed using a VDJ recombination model fitted to out-of-frame rearrangements, and the results were checked against IGoR. A later analysis scored TCR-TCR, TCR-HLA and TCR-CMV co-occurrence with hypergeometric tests, applying a repertoire-size bias correction to TCR pairs. In a later analysis, false discovery rates were estimated by permuting HLA or CMV assignments 20 times. In a later analysis, co-occurring TCRs were grouped with DBSCAN, and TCRdist sequence similarity was added when clustering was performed within HLA-allele-positive subsets. Co-occurrence clustering excluded repertoires with fewer than 30,000 or more than 120,000 public chains, plus five with anomalous nucleotide sharing. What TCRdb holds here is the immuneACCESS table cut down to in-frame rearrangements. Part of the clones is not present; checked against another copy, under half of the missing clones reflect an unresolved V gene, and the others are unexplained. The V and J calls and clone size are taken from that table; D and trimming were inferred from the DNA. For this sample the table gives about 160,000 clones, of which 84% were detected only once. Around 6.6% of the sample goes to the ten largest clones.

In total, more than 500 healthy bone marrow donors made up the cohort. All cohort members were sampled while nominally healthy, although unrecorded immune exposures were likely present. The donor was CMV seropositive and was included in the group of 290 or so seropositive cohort members. A peripheral blood sample was collected from each donor, and TCR beta sequencing was performed on peripheral blood mononuclear cells. The Qiagen DNeasy Blood Extraction Kit was used to extract genomic DNA from the blood cell samples. The chain uses TRBV19 and TRBJ1-4, with 8 central nucleotides matching TRBD1. The TCR originated in a man aged 45-65 years in good health and CMV-seropositive. The sample consisted of PBMCs. CDR3 sequence: CASMDRVEEKLFF. The DNA reads as follows: TGTGCCAGTATGGACAGGGTGGAGGAAAAACTGTTTTTT.